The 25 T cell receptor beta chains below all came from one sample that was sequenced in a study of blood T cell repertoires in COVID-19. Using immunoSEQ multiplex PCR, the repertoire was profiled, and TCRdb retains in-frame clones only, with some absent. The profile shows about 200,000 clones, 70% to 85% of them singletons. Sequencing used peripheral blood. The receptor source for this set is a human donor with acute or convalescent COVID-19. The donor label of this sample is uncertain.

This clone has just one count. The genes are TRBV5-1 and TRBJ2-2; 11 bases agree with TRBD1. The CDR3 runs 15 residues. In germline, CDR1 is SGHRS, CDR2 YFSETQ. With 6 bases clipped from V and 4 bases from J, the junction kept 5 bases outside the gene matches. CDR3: CASNSGQGATGELFF. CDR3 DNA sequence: TGCGCCAGCAACTCCGGACAGGGGGCCACCGGGGAGCTGTTTTTT.

The CDR3: CASSRENRNYGYTF. CDR3 nucleotide sequence: TGTGCCAGCAGCCGCGAAAACAGGAACTATGGCTACACCTTC. This chain uses TRBV5-4 with TRBJ1-2; D is perhaps TRBD1 (5 bases). Germline assignment: CDR1 SGHNT and CDR2 YYREEE (reference sequence). The CDR3 is 14 residues long. With 4 bases removed from V and 2 bases from J, the gap between germline ends came to 12 bases.

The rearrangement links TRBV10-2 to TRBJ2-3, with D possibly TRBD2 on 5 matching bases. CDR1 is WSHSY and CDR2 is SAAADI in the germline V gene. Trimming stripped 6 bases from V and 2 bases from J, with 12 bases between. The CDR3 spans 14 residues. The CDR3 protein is CASSTSGSTDTQYF. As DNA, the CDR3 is TGCGCCAGCAGCACCTCGGGATCCACAGATACGCAGTATTTT.

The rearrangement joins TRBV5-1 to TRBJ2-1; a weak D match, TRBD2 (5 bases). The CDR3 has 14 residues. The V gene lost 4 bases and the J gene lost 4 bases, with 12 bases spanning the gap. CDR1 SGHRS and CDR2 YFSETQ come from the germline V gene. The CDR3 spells CASSGSMSYNEQFF. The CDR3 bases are TGCGCCAGCAGCGGGAGTATGTCTTACAATGAGCAGTTCTTC.

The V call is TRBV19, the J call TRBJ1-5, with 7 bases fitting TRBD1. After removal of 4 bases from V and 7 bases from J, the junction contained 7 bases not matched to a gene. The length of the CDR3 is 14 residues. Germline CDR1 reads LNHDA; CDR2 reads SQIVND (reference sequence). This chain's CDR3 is CASSNTGDRQPQHF. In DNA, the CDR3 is TGTGCCAGTAGTAACACAGGGGACCGGCAGCCCCAGCATTTT.

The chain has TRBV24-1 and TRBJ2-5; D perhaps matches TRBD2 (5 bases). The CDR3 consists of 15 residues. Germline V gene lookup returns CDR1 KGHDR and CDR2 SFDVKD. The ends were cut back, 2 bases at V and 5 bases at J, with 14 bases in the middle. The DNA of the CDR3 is TGTGCCACCAGTGATTCCAAAACTAGAGGCGAGACCCAGTACTTC. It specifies CATSDSKTRGETQYF.

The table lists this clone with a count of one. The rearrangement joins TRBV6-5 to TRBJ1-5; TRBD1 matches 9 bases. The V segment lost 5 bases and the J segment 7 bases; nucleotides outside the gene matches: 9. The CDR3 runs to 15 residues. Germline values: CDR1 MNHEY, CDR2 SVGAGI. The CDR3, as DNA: TGTGCCAGCAGTCCCGGACAGGGGTCAATCCAGCCCCAGCATTTT. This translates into CASSPGQGSIQPQHF.

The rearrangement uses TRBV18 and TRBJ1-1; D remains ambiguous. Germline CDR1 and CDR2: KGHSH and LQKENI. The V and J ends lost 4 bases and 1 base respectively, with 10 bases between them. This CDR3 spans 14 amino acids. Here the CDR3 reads CASSLREQNTEAFF. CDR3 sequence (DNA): TGTGCCAGCTCACTCCGGGAGCAGAACACTGAAGCTTTCTTT.

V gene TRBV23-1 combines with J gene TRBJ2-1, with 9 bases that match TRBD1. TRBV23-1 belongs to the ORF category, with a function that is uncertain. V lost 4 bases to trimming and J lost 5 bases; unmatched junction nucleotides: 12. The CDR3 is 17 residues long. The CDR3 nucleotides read TGCGCCAGCAGTCCCCTAAGGGGGGACAGGGCTGACAATGAGCAGTTCTTC. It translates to CASSPLRGDRADNEQFF.

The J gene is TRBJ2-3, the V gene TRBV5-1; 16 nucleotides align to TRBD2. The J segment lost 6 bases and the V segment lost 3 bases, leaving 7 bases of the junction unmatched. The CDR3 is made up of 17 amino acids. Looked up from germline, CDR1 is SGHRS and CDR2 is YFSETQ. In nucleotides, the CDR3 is TGCGCCAGCAGCTCAGGGACTAGCGGGAGGGCCGTGGATACGCAGTATTTT. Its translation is CASSSGTSGRAVDTQYF.

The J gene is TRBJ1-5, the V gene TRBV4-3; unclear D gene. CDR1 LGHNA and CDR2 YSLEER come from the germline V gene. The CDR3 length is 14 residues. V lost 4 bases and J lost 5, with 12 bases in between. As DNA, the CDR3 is TGCGCCAGCAGCCTCGCAGGAGGACATCAGCCCCAGCATTTT. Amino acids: CASSLAGGHQPQHF.

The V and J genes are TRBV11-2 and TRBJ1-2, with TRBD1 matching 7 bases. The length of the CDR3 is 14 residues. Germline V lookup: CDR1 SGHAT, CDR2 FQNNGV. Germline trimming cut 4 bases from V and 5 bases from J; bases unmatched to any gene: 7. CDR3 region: CASSSPRDSYGYTF. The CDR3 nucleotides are TGTGCCAGCAGCTCACCCCGGGACAGTTATGGCTACACCTTC. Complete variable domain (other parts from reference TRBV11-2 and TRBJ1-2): EAGVAQSPRYKIIEKRQSVAFWCNPISGHATLYWYQQILGQGPKLLIQFQNNGVVDDSQLPKDRFSAERLKGVDSTLKIQPAKLEDSAVYLCASSSPRDSYGYTFGSGTRLTVV.

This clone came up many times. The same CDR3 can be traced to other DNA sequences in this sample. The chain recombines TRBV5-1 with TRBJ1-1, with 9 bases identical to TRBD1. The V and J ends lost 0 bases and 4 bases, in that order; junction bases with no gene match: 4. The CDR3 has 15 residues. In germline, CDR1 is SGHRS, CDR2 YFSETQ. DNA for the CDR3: TGCGCCAGCAGCTTGGCCACAGGGGGCGGCACTGAAGCTTTCTTT. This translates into CASSLATGGGTEAFF.

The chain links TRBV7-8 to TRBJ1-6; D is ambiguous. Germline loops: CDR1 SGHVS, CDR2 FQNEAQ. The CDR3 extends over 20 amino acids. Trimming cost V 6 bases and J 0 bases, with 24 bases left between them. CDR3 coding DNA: TGTGCCAGCAGTTCCTTAGGAACCCTCCCGGGGAGCTCCTATAATTCACCCCTCCACTTT. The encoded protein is CASSSLGTLPGSSYNSPLHF.

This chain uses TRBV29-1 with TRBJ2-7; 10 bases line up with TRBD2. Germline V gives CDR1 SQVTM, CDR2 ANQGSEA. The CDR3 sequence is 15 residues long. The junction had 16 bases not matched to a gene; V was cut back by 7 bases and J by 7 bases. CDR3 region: CSAGGGSGRAGEQYF. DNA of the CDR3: TGCAGCGCCGGTGGGGGGAGCGGGAGGGCCGGGGAGCAGTACTTC.

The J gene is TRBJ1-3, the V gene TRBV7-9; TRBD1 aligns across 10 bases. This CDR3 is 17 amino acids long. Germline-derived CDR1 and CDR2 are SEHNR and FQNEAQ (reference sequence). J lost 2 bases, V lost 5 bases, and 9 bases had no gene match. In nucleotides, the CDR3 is TGTGCCAGCAGCCACTCCGGGACAGGGGTAACTGGAAACACCATATATTTT. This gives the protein CASSHSGTGVTGNTIYF.

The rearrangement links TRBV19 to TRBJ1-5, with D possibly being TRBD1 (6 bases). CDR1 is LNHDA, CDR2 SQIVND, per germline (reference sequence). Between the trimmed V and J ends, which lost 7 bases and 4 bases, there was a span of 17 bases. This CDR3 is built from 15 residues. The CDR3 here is CASTLDRFANQPQHF. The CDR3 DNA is TGTGCCAGTACCCTCGACAGGTTCGCAAATCAGCCCCAGCATTTT.

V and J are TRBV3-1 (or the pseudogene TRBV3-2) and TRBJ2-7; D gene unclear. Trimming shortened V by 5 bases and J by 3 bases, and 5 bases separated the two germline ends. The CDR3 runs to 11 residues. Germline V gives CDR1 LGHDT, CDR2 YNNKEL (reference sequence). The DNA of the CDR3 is TGTGCCAGCAGCAAGAGCTACGAGCAGTACTTC. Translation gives CASSKSYEQYF.

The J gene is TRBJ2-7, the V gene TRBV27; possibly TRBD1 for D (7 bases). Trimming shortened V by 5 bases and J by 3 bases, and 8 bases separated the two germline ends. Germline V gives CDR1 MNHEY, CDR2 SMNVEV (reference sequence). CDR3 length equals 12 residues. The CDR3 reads CASSQGGYEQYF. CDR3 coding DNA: TGTGCCAGCAGTCAGGGGGGCTACGAGCAGTACTTC.

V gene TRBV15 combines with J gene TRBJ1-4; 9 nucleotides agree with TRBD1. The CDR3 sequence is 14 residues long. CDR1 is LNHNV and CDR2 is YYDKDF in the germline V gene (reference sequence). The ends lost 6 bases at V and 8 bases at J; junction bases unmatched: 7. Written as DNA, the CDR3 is TGTGCCACCAGTGTGGGACAGGGTGGAGAAAAACTGTTTTTT. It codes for CATSVGQGGEKLFF. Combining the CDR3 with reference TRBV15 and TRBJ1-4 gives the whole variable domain DAMVIQNPRYQVTQFGKPVTLSCSQTLNHNVMYWYQQKSSQAPKLLFHYYDKDFNNEADTPDNFQSRRPNTSFCFLDIRSPGLGDTAMYLCATSVGQGGEKLFFGSGTQLSVL.

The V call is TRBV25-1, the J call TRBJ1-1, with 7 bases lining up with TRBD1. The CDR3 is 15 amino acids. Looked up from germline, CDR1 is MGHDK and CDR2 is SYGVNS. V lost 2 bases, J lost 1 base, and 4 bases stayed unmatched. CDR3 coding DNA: TGTGCCAGCAGTGAACCGAGGGGGCAGAACACTGAAGCTTTCTTT. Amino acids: CASSEPRGQNTEAFF.

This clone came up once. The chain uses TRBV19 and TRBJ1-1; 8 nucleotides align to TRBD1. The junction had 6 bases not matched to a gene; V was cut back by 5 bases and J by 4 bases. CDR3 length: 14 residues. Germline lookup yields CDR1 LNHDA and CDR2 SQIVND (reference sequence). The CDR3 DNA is TGTGCCAGTAGTCTCTCAGGGGGCGGCACTGAAGCTTTCTTT. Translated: CASSLSGGGTEAFF.

The CDR3 here is CAWSNDSREIPYGYTF. The CDR3 DNA follows: TGTGCCTGGAGTAACGACTCCAGGGAAATTCCTTATGGCTACACCTTC. This sequence joins TRBV30 and TRBJ1-2; TRBD1 is a possible D gene (5 bases). V dropped 2 bases and J dropped 5 bases, with 21 bases sitting between them. There are 16 residues in the CDR3. The germline CDR1 and CDR2 sequences are GTSNPN and SVGIG (reference sequence).

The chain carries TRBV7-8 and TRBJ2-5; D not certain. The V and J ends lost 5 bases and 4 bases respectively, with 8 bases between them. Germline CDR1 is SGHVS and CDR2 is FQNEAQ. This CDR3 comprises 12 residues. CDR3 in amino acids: CASSLSGETQYF. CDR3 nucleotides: TGTGCCAGCAGCCTTTCGGGAGAGACCCAGTACTTC.

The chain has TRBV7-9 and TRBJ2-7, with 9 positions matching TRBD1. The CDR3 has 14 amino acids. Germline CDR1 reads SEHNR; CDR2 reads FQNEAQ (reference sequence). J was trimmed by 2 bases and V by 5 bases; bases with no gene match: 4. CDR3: CASSPGTGTYEQYF. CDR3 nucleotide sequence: TGTGCCAGCAGCCCCGGGACAGGGACCTACGAGCAGTACTTC.